The sequence of this T cell receptor beta chain was determined in a study of blood T cell repertoires in COVID-19. Methods used by the authors: Estimates of nucleated cell counts were drawn from the amplification of reference gene primers. TCRdb's table, derived via immunoSEQ multiplex PCR, lists solely in-frame clones and lacks some. The V and J calls and clone size are taken from that table; D and trimming were inferred from the DNA. Among around 330,000 clones listed, 75% to 90% were seen once. Looked up from germline, CDR1 is KGHSH and CDR2 is LQKENI. Trimming removed 6 bases from V and 3 bases from J, with 27 bases in between. The CDR3 is 18 amino acids. Those who participated ranged in age from about 18 to 89 years and resided in around 22 US areas. Clinical histories supplied by participants themselves formed the basis of cohort assignment. Participants classified as exposed had met a COVID-19 case within 2 weeks before study entry.

The clonotype originates from a woman aged 25 to 39 who had been exposed to COVID-19. Sequenced material: PBMCs or T cells enriched from blood (not recorded which). This chain joins TRBV18 and TRBJ2-7; weak D call: TRBD2 (5 bases). CDR3 DNA sequence: TGTGCCAGCTCGCCAAAACCCCCAGATAGCGACTACTACTACGAGCAGTACTTC. Its protein is CASSPKPPDSDYYYEQYF.